This TCR beta chain stems from a study of OX40 agonist ivuxolimab in advanced cancers. Regarding the study as a whole: In CD8+ T cells, expanded clones were on average more numerous than in CD4+.

For this clone: The antigen remains unidentified.

Trimming shortened V by 2 bases and J by 2 bases, and 13 bases separated the two germline ends. CDR3 size: 15 residues. Germline CDR1 reads SGHVS; CDR2 reads FQNEAQ. Method: immunoSEQ multiplex PCR; TCRdb's copy keeps in-frame clones and lacks some. This sample carries 40,000 to 60,000 clones, around 93% of them seen once, and the ten largest clones take more than 20%. This chain joins TRBV7-8 and TRBJ2-7, with TRBD2 as a possible D gene (5 bases). The sequence was collected from an adult with an advanced solid tumor such as melanoma, head and neck, liver or kidney cancer. The sample here was CD4+ or CD8+ T cells sorted from blood, taken in a trial of the OX40 agonist ivuxolimab. CDR3 residues: CASSLSERPTYEQYF. In DNA, the CDR3 is TGTGCCAGCAGCTTAAGTGAGCGGCCTACCTACGAGCAGTACTTC.